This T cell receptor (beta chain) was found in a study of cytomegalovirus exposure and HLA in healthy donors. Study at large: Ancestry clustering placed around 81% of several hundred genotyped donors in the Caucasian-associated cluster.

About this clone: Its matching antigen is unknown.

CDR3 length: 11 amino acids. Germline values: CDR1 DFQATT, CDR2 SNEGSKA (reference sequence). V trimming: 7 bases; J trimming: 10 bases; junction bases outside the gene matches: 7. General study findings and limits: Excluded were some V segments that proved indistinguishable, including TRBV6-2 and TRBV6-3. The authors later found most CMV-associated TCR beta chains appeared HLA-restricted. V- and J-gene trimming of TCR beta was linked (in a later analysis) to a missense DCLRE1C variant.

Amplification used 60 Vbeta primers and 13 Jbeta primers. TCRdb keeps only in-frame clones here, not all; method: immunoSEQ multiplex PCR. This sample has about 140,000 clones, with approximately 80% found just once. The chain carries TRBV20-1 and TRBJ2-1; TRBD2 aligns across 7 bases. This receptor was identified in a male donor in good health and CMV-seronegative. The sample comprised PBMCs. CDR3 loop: CSGRAGTEQFF. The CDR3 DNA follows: TGCAGTGGCCGAGCGGGGACCGAGCAGTTCTTC.